The present entry profiles one TCR beta chain with its context. Assay used: immunoSEQ multiplex PCR; TCRdb lists only in-frame clones, some missing. There are about 76,000 clones in the sample; around 86% occur only once, and under 35% lies in the top ten. The V gene end was trimmed by 4 bases and the J gene end by 2 bases; junction bases not matched to a gene: 14. The CDR3 runs 18 residues. Germline-derived CDR1 and CDR2 are SGHTA and FQGNSA. This entry belongs to a study of blood T cell repertoires in COVID-19. The chain carries TRBV7-2 and TRBJ2-3, with TRBD2 matching 8 bases. The TCR sequence derives from a human donor in a cohort sampled during active COVID-19. The source material was peripheral blood. The CDR3 loop is CASSSSGRSGRPTDTQYF. The CDR3 nucleotides are TGTGCCAGCAGCTCCTCCGGGAGGAGCGGGAGACCCACAGATACGCAGTATTTT.